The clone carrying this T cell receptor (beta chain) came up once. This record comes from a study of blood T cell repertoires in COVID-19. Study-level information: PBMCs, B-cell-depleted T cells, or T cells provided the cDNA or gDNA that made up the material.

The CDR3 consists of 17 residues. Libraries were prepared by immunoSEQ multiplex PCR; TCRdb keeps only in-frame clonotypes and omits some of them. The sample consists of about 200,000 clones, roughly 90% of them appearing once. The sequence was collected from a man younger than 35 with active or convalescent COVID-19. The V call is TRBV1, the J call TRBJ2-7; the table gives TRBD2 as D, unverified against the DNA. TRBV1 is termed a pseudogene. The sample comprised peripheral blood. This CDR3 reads CTSSRIRLAGAYYEQYF. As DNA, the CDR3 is TGCACCAGCAGCCGGATTAGACTAGCGGGAGCCTACTACGAGCAGTACTTC.